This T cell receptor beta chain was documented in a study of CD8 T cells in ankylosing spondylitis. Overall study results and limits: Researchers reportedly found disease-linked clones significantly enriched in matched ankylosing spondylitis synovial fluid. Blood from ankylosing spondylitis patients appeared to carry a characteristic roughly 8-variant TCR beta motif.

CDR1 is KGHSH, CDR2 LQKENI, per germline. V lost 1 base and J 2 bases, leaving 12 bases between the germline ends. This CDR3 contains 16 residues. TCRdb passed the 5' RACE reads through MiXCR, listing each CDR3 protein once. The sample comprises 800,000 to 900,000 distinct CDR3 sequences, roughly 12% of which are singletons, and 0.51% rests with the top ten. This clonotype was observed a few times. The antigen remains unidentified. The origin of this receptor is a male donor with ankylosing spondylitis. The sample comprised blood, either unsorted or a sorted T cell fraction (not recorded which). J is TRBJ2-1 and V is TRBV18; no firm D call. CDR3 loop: CASSPRPPSAYNEQFF. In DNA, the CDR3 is TGTGCCAGCTCACCACGACCCCCCTCGGCCTACAATGAGCAGTTCTTC.